This TCR beta chain was captured by sequencing in a study of read filtering for tumor transcriptome and immune sequencing. In the study overall: DNase treatment preceded whole-transcriptome library preparation. IR-seq gave about 3.5 to 10.27 million TCR reads per sample; RNA-seq gave about 80 to 1,300. Study-level points and caveats: IR-seq and RNA-seq agreed better without single-read clonotypes.

Germline values: CDR1 DFQATT, CDR2 SNEGSKA (reference sequence). This CDR3 is built from 15 residues. V trimming: 5 bases; J trimming: 7 bases; junction bases outside the gene matches: 11. At the time of active disease, bone marrow was collected from every patient. The table lists this clonotype with many counts. Antigen unknown. From roughly 400 ng of RNA, a library with molecular barcoded alpha/delta and beta/gamma adaptors was made. TCRdb redid the calling of the reads with MiXCR, one entry per CDR3 protein. Of over 50,000 distinct CDR3 sequences detected, about a fifth appear once; the ten largest clones hold around an eighth.

Material for sequencing was a population of CD138-negative cells sorted from bone marrow. The gene calls are TRBV20-1 and TRBJ1-6; 7 nucleotides agree with TRBD1. The source of this sequence is a donor at least 40 years old with multiple myeloma. The CDR3 here is CSAAKGALDNSPLHF. In nucleotides, the CDR3 is TGCAGTGCTGCCAAGGGGGCGCTTGACAATTCACCCCTCCACTTT.